This TCR beta chain comes out of a study of cytomegalovirus exposure and HLA in healthy donors. Germline lookup yields CDR1 MNHEY and CDR2 SMNVEV (reference sequence). The V and J ends lost 6 bases and 1 base, in that order; junction bases with no gene match: 4. This CDR3 has 15 amino acids. PCR was performed using 60 Vbeta and 13 Jbeta primers. Libraries were prepared by immunoSEQ multiplex PCR; TCRdb keeps only in-frame clonotypes and omits some of them. The sample lists more than 150,000 clones, roughly 80% seen once, with approximately 1.2% in the top ten. As for this clone: Its cognate antigen is unknown.

Notes on the study in general: Previous analysis showed most TCR beta V segments were productive about 90% or about 30% of the time.

The chain employs TRBV27 and TRBJ1-5; TRBD1 aligns across 9 bases. The sequencing input was PBMCs. The source of this sequence is a man aged 50 or older in good health and CMV-seropositive. The CDR3 is CASRDGQGSNQPQHF. Here the CDR3 DNA reads TGTGCCAGCAGAGATGGACAGGGGAGCAATCAGCCCCAGCATTTT.